Listed below are T cell receptor beta chains from one sample, sequenced in a study of control samples from healthy donors and cancer patients. Repertoires were generated with immunoSEQ multiplex PCR, while TCRdb's copy carries only in-frame clones and drops some. The sample shows around 120,000 clones, about 88% of them seen only once. Sequencing input: blood. The receptors were gathered from a woman aged 70-85 years in good health. Each CDR3 is given with its conserved first and last residue. A D gene is named only where the DNA matches it firmly. Clone sizes are given selectively: once, few, many, or a class where the clone is expanded.

j_call | clone_size | v_call | d_call | cdr3_aa
TRBJ1-4 | - | TRBV29-1 | - | CSVVPIEDEKLFF
TRBJ2-2 | - | TRBV7-2 | - | CATKGEANTGELFF
TRBJ2-1 | - | TRBV6-6 | TRBD1 | CASSAQGANNEQFF
TRBJ1-4 | once | TRBV9 | - | CASSEGATTNEKLFF
TRBJ1-2 | - | TRBV5-1 | - | CARIQYLRENYGYTF
TRBJ2-2 | - | TRBV6-5 | TRBD1 | CASSYGTGVTGELFF
TRBJ1-2 | - | TRBV6-5 | - | CASTRGLGGYGYTF
TRBJ1-1 | - | TRBV5-1 | TRBD1 | CASSRVTARGEAEAFF
TRBJ2-2 | - | TRBV19 | TRBD1 | CASSRDRAETGELFF
TRBJ2-5 | - | TRBV7-2 | TRBD2 | CASSFQRGPQETQYF
TRBJ1-3 | - | TRBV6-6 | - | CASSRSPQGISGNTIYF
TRBJ2-3 | - | TRBV5-1 | - | CASSFVRASTDTQYF
TRBJ1-5 | once | TRBV5-6 | - | CASSLGGLVDQPQHF
TRBJ2-7 | - | TRBV5-4 | TRBD2 | CASSNVAGSYEQYF
TRBJ1-4 | - | TRBV5-1 | TRBD1 | CASTPSNGQGEKLFF
TRBJ2-2 | - | TRBV28 | - | CASIGGAGPGELFF
TRBJ2-1 | - | TRBV3-1/TRBV3-2 | - | CASSQDMGEINEQFF
TRBJ2-7 | - | TRBV4-1 | - | CASSQDFAGSSYEQYF
TRBJ1-2 | once | TRBV3-1/TRBV3-2 | TRBD1 | CASSQDPGQGLVYGYTF
TRBJ2-1 | - | TRBV19 | - | CASSIVGVGGYDNEQFF
TRBJ1-5 | - | TRBV18 | - | CASSPAKPQPQHF
TRBJ1-4 | - | TRBV6-5 | TRBD1 | CASTPGQGTEKLFF
TRBJ2-4 | - | TRBV27 | - | CASSPSMGETKNIQYF
TRBJ1-3 | - | TRBV29-1 | - | CSVAPDRSGNTIYF
TRBJ1-4 | - | TRBV29-1 | - | CSVAWGYEKLFF
TRBJ2-7 | - | TRBV7-2 | - | CASSLGAYSYEQYF
TRBJ2-7 | - | TRBV19 | TRBD2 | CASSSLAGPTYEQYF
TRBJ2-7 | - | TRBV6-6 | - | CASSYRDKTYEQYF
TRBJ1-3 | - | TRBV5-5 | TRBD1 | CASSQGAQGTLSGNTIYF